The 19 T cell receptor beta chains listed next were all sequenced from one sample in a study of control samples from healthy donors and cancer patients. Measured with immunoSEQ multiplex PCR; TCRdb has only the in-frame clones, and not every one. The sample has about 140,000 clones, approximately 94% seen once; the top ten hold over 10%. Sequencing input: blood. The receptors stem from a man aged 35 to 55 in good health.

The chain combines TRBV6-5 with TRBJ1-1; possibly TRBD1 for D (5 bases). The CDR3 consists of 14 residues. The germline V gene has CDR1 MNHEY and CDR2 SVGAGI. V was clipped by 2 bases and J by 7 bases, with 14 bases between them. CDR3 DNA: TGTGCCAGCAGTTACGGGGGGGGGAACGGTGAAGCTTTCTTT. Protein sequence: CASSYGGGNGEAFF.

This chain uses TRBV24-1 with TRBJ1-2; D is undetermined. Germline values: CDR1 KGHDR, CDR2 SFDVKD. The CDR3 has 12 residues. Trimming removed 4 bases at V and 8 bases at J, with 10 bases between. As DNA, the CDR3 is TGTGCCACCAGTGAAGGGAGAGGCGGCTACACCTTC. Protein product: CATSEGRGGYTF.

The rearrangement links TRBV15 to TRBJ2-2; tentatively, D is TRBD1 or TRBD2 (5 bases each). This CDR3 comprises 12 residues. CDR1 and CDR2 from the germline V gene are LNHNV and YYDKDF (reference sequence). V gave up 9 bases and J gave up 5 bases, with 10 bases separating them. CDR3 DNA: TGTGCCACGAGGGGTTATACCGGGGAGCTGTTTTTT. Amino acid sequence: CATRGYTGELFF.

The chain recombines TRBV6-5 with TRBJ1-4, with 7 bases that match TRBD1. Germline V CDR1 and CDR2: MNHEY, SVGAGI. The CDR3 extends over 15 amino acids. The V segment lost 1 base and the J segment 7 bases; nucleotides outside the gene matches: 6. The CDR3 coding sequence is TGTGCCAGCAGTTACTACAGGGGCGTCATTGAAAAACTGTTTTTT. This gives the protein CASSYYRGVIEKLFF.

The J gene is TRBJ2-1, the V gene TRBV28; no clear D. Germline lookup yields CDR1 MDHEN and CDR2 SYDVKM. The CDR3 has 15 amino acids. V was trimmed by 3 bases and J by 7 bases, leaving 16 bases between them. Here the CDR3 DNA reads TGTGCCAGCAGTTTGGTGACGAGTAGACGAAATGAGCAGTTCTTC. This gives the protein CASSLVTSRRNEQFF.

The chain employs TRBV5-4 and TRBJ2-7, with TRBD2 matching 13 bases. CDR1 SGHNT and CDR2 YYREEE come from the germline V gene (reference sequence). The CDR3 is 15 amino acids. V trimming: 5 bases; J trimming: 5 bases; junction bases outside the gene matches: 7. The CDR3 bases are TGTGCCAGCAGTTTTACTAGCGGGAGGGTAAACGAGCAGTACTTC. Protein sequence: CASSFTSGRVNEQYF. The full variable domain, completed using reference TRBV5-4 and TRBJ2-7, is ETGVTQSPTHLIKTRGQQVTLRCSSQSGHNTVSWYQQALGQGPQFIFQYYREEENGRGNFPPRFSGLQFPNYSSELNVNALELDDSALYLCASSFTSGRVNEQYFGPGTRLTVT.

The rearrangement joins TRBV5-6 to TRBJ2-7, with D possibly matching TRBD2 (5 bases). Germline values: CDR1 SGHDT, CDR2 YYEEEE. The CDR3 spans 15 residues. V was clipped by 3 bases and J by 2 bases, with 15 bases between them. CDR3 residues: CASSSTREITYEQYF. The CDR3 DNA sequence: TGTGCCAGCAGCTCGACGAGGGAGATAACCTACGAGCAGTACTTC. The complete variable domain, with remaining parts taken from reference TRBV5-6 and TRBJ2-7, reads DAGVTQSPTHLIKTRGQQVTLRCSPKSGHDTVSWYQQALGQGPQFIFQYYEEEERQRGNFPDRFSGHQFPNYSSELNVNALLLGDSALYLCASSSTREITYEQYFGPGTRLTVT.

This clone was detected only once. The chain employs TRBV9 and TRBJ1-4; 9 bases align to TRBD1. V lost 7 bases, J lost 5 bases, and 6 bases stayed unmatched. Germline-derived CDR1 and CDR2 are SGDLS and YYNGEE. The CDR3 consists of 14 residues. Here the CDR3 DNA reads TGTGCCAGCGGCCAAGGGACAGGGAATGAAAAACTGTTTTTT. It codes for CASGQGTGNEKLFF. Supplemented by reference TRBV9 and TRBJ1-4, the full variable domain reads DSGVTQTPKHLITATGQRVTLRCSPRSGDLSVYWYQQSLDQGLQFLIQYYNGEERAKGNILERFSAQQFPDLHSELNLSSLELGDSALYFCASGQGTGNEKLFFGSGTQLSVL.

V and J are TRBV12-3 or TRBV12-4 and TRBJ1-2, with 7 nucleotides matching TRBD1. This CDR3 spans 13 amino acids. J gave up 5 bases and V 6 bases, and 6 bases lay outside the gene matches. The CDR3 region has the DNA TGTGCCAGCAGATCGACAGGGATTTATGGCTACACCTTC. It encodes CASRSTGIYGYTF.

The genes are TRBV6-2 or TRBV6-3 and TRBJ2-1; 9 nucleotides line up with TRBD2. CDR1 is MNHEY, CDR2 SVGEGT, per germline. The CDR3 has 16 residues. V was clipped by 0 bases and J by 7 bases; unmatched bases: 7. This CDR3 is CASSYSTGLALNEQFF. The CDR3 DNA sequence: TGTGCCAGCAGTTACTCGACGGGACTAGCTTTAAATGAGCAGTTCTTC.

The chain uses TRBV10-3 and TRBJ2-7; TRBD1 matches at 7 bases. The length of the CDR3 is 14 residues. Per germline, CDR1 ENHRY and CDR2 SYGVKD. V dropped 6 bases and J dropped 2; count of bases not matched to a gene: 7. Here the CDR3 reads CAIRAGQEAYEQYF. The DNA of the CDR3 is TGTGCCATCAGGGCTGGACAGGAAGCCTACGAGCAGTACTTC.

Details on this clone: Other nucleotide sequences in the sample specify the same CDR3. As DNA, the CDR3 is TGCGCCAGCAGCTCAGGACAGGGCAACTATGGCTACACCTTC. This codes for CASSSGQGNYGYTF. This rearrangement joins TRBV5-1 to TRBJ1-2; 8 positions agree with TRBD1. The CDR3 totals 14 residues. The trim removed 3 bases at V and 2 bases at J, leaving 3 bases unmatched. Germline assignment: CDR1 SGHRS and CDR2 YFSETQ.

This clone was counted a single time. The chain couples TRBV6-5 to TRBJ2-1; a weak D match, TRBD1 (5 bases). CDR1 is MNHEY, CDR2 SVGAGI, per germline. This CDR3 contains 16 residues. The germline V and J ends were trimmed by 2 bases and 5 bases, with 16 bases remaining between them. As DNA, the CDR3 is TGTGCCAGCAGTTACAGAGGAGTGGCCAGGGACAATGAGCAGTTCTTC. Its protein product is CASSYRGVARDNEQFF.

This chain uses TRBV5-8 with TRBJ1-3, with a weak D call TRBD1 (5 bases). The CDR3 totals 14 residues. The V end was cut by 7 bases, the J end by 0 bases, with 11 bases between. Germline assignment: CDR1 SGHTS and CDR2 YDEGEE. The CDR3 region has the DNA TGTGCCAGCGGGGACCCACACTCTGGAAACACCATATATTTT. Translation gives CASGDPHSGNTIYF.

This chain connects TRBV11-1 to TRBJ1-6; no firm D call. V dropped 1 base and J dropped 7 bases, with 8 bases sitting between them. Per germline, CDR1 SGHAT and CDR2 FQDESV (reference sequence). The CDR3 covers 14 residues. The CDR3 loop is CASSLVQRNSPLHF. DNA of the CDR3: TGTGCCAGCAGCTTAGTCCAGAGGAATTCACCCCTCCACTTT.

The rearrangement links TRBV4-1 to TRBJ1-1; D gene unclear. The CDR3 is 15 amino acids. Trimming removed 1 base at V and 5 bases at J, with 14 bases between. Germline V lookup: CDR1 MGHRA, CDR2 YSYEKL. The CDR3 nucleotides are TGCGCCAGCAGCCAAGCCAACAATAGGTTTACTGAAGCTTTCTTT. This translates into CASSQANNRFTEAFF.

In this sample, this clone turned up once. The same CDR3 can be traced to other DNA sequences in this sample. CDR3 coding DNA: TGTGCCAGCAGCTTAGTACAGGGAGGAAACCAGCCCCAGCATTTT. Its translation is CASSLVQGGNQPQHF. This chain uses TRBV7-2 with TRBJ1-5; possible D gene TRBD1, 6 bases. CDR1 and CDR2 from the germline V gene are SGHTA and FQGNSA. The CDR3 is 15 amino acids. Trimming took off 1 base at V and 7 bases at J, with 14 bases between the two ends.

The chain joins TRBV13 to TRBJ2-1; D is tentatively TRBD1 or TRBD2 (5 bases each). The CDR3 runs to 15 residues. Trimming removed 3 bases at V and 5 bases at J, with 14 bases between. The V gene's germline CDR1 is PRHDT and CDR2 FYEKMQ (reference sequence). In DNA, the CDR3 is TGTGCCAGCAGCTTTGGGGTAGGGGAGCACAATGAGCAGTTCTTC. Its translation: CASSFGVGEHNEQFF.

This clone was seen once. Additional DNA sequences in this sample encode the identical CDR3. This chain links TRBV5-1 with TRBJ1-4, with a weak D call TRBD1 (6 bases). CDR1 and CDR2 from the germline V gene are SGHRS and YFSETQ. The CDR3 length is 15 residues. Trimming removed 0 bases at V and 8 bases at J, with 14 bases between. The CDR3 DNA follows: TGCGCCAGCAGCTTGGGGCAGGGGAAAGGCGAAAAACTGTTTTTT. Its translation is CASSLGQGKGEKLFF. Looking up the rest from reference TRBV5-1 and TRBJ1-4 gives the full variable domain: KAGVTQTPRYLIKTRGQQVTLSCSPISGHRSVSWYQQTPGQGLQFLFEYFSETQRNKGNFPGRFSGRQFSNSRSEMNVSTLELGDSALYLCASSLGQGKGEKLFFGSGTQLSVL.